The T cell receptor (beta chain) under discussion was sequenced for a study of blood T cells in healthy people across ages. Broader study findings: Whereas aged donors had fewer naive CD4+ cells, long-lived donors had more of them and higher diversity.

Next came a second PCR, run for about 6 to 11 cycles, which used a sample-barcoded 5' primer along with a J-beta primer mix. TCRdb redid the calling of the 5' RACE reads with MiXCR, one entry per CDR3 protein. The table includes about 760,000 distinct CDR3 sequences, 20% to 25% detected once. A note on this clonotype: Its antigen is unknown.

V lost 2 bases to trimming and J lost 5 bases, with 12 bases between them. Per germline, CDR1 LGHDT and CDR2 YNNKEL (reference sequence). This CDR3 comprises 14 residues. This sample was also put to use in a study of T cells of mothers and their children.

The rearrangement uses TRBV3-1 and TRBJ2-5, with no clear D. The clonotype was recovered from a boy between 10 and 17 years old in good health. The material sequenced was blood. CDR3 sequence (DNA): TGTGCCAGCAGCCAACCGACTGGAACGGAGACCCAGTACTTC. It translates to CASSQPTGTETQYF.